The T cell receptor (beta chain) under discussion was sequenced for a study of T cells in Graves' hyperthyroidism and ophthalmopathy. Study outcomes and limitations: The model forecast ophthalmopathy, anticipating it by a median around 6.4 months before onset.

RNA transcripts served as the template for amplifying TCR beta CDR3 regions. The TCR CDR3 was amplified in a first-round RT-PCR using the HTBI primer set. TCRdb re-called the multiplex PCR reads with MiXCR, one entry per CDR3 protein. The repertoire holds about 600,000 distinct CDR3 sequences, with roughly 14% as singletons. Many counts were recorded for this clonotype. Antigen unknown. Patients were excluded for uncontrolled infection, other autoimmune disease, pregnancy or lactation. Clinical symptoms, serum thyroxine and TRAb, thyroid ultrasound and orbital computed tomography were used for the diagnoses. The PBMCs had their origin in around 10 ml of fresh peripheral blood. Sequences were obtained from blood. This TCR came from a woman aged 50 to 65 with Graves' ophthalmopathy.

The CDR3 nucleotides read TGTGCCAGCAGCGCGACTAGGTCCGATGAGCAGTTCTTC. It yields the protein CASSATRSDEQFF. This chain connects TRBV7-3 to TRBJ2-1, with a tentative D call TRBD2 (6 bases). The CDR3 has 13 amino acids. V lost 5 bases to trimming and J lost 8 bases, with 13 bases between them. The germline V gene has CDR1 SGHTA and CDR2 FQGTGA. The full variable domain, with the rest looked up from reference TRBV7-3 and TRBJ2-1, is GAGVSQTPSNKVTEKGKYVELRCDPISGHTALYWYRQSLGQGPEFLIYFQGTGAADDSGLPNDRFFAVRPEGSVSTLKIQRTERGDSAVYLCASSATRSDEQFFGPGTRLTVL.